Below are 31 T cell receptor beta chains sequenced from a single sample in a study of shared clonotypes between healthy human individuals. Data came from immunoSEQ multiplex PCR; TCRdb stores just in-frame clones and leaves some out. In the table there are 2 million to 2.5 million clones, 93% of which are singletons. The specimen sequenced was naive CD4+ T cells from PBMCs. The subset denotes: CD45RA+ positively selected. The source of these receptors is a man in his late teens or twenties in good health. Some clones in this sample may be carry-over from other donors' samples.

The gene calls are TRBV5-1 and TRBJ2-7; 10 bases are a match to TRBD2. The CDR3 runs to 16 residues. The germline V gene encodes CDR1 SGHRS and CDR2 YFSETQ. The trim removed 4 bases at V and 2 bases at J, leaving 9 bases unmatched. CDR3 sequence reads: CASSLGTSDLTYEQYF. CDR3 nucleotides: TGCGCCAGCAGCCTAGGGACTAGCGACTTGACCTACGAGCAGTACTTC.

The chain recombines TRBV10-3 with TRBJ1-4, with 8 bases lining up with TRBD1. V was clipped by 5 bases and J by 5 bases; unmatched bases: 4. The germline CDR1 and CDR2 sequences are ENHRY and SYGVKD. The CDR3 runs to 14 residues. This chain's CDR3 is CAISPTGGNEKLFF. The CDR3 coding sequence is TGTGCCATCAGTCCAACAGGGGGAAATGAAAAACTGTTTTTT.

This chain connects TRBV28 to TRBJ1-2; D is ambiguous. The CDR3 extends over 14 amino acids. Per germline, CDR1 MDHEN and CDR2 SYDVKM. V shed 1 base and J shed 5 bases, with 11 bases lying between them. CDR3 loop: CASSLSWRGYGYTF. The DNA for the CDR3 is TGTGCCAGCAGTTTATCTTGGCGCGGTTATGGCTACACCTTC.

V and J are TRBV5-8 and TRBJ2-7, with 15 positions matching TRBD2. V was pared by 2 bases and J by 4 bases, with 4 bases of the junction left unmatched. The CDR3 sequence is 16 residues long. Germline V gene data show CDR1 as SGHTS and CDR2 as YDEGEE. Written as DNA, the CDR3 is TGTGCCAGCAGCTTTGGACTAGCGGGAGGGCCGTACGAGCAGTACTTC. Encoded protein: CASSFGLAGGPYEQYF.

In its sample, this clone was seen once. V usage is TRBV7-9 and J usage is TRBJ2-3; D is uncertain. CDR3 length: 13 residues. The germline V and J ends were trimmed by 1 base and 4 bases, with 6 bases remaining between them. Germline V gives CDR1 SEHNR, CDR2 FQNEAQ (reference sequence). CDR3 sequence reads: CASSLVLADTQYF. CDR3 nucleotides: TGTGCCAGCAGCTTAGTCCTCGCAGATACGCAGTATTTT.

Regarding this clone: The sample carries other DNA sequences with the same CDR3. In DNA form, the CDR3 reads TGTGCCAGCAGCCCTACAGGAGCGAGCACCGGGGAGCTGTTTTTT. This sequence encodes CASSPTGASTGELFF. The genes are TRBV5-8 and TRBJ2-2; a weak D match, TRBD1 (5 bases). This CDR3 comprises 15 residues. In germline, CDR1 is SGHTS, CDR2 YDEGEE. Trimming cost V 4 bases and J 4 bases, with 14 bases left between them.

This clone has only one observation. The chain employs TRBV5-1 and TRBJ2-4; 8 bases line up with TRBD1. This CDR3 comprises 16 residues. Losses at the gene ends were 4 bases for V and 2 bases for J; bases not matched to a gene: 8. The V gene's germline CDR1 is SGHRS and CDR2 YFSETQ. The CDR3 is CASSVGQGLSKNIQYF. For the CDR3, the DNA is TGCGCCAGCAGCGTCGGACAGGGACTTTCCAAAAACATTCAGTACTTC.

The chain combines TRBV11-3 with TRBJ2-5; a possible D gene is TRBD1 (6 bases). The CDR3 loop spans 14 amino acids. V was trimmed by 0 bases and J by 7 bases, leaving 12 bases between them. Germline V gene sequence: CDR1 SGHNT, CDR2 YENEEA. The CDR3 here is CASSLDGGSMTQYF. CDR3 nucleotides: TGTGCCAGCAGCTTAGATGGGGGCAGCATGACCCAGTACTTC.

The chain links TRBV4-2 to TRBJ2-1; 12 bases map to TRBD2. J gave up 4 bases and V 2 bases, and 3 bases lay outside the gene matches. The CDR3 consists of 16 residues. Germline V gives CDR1 LGHNA, CDR2 YNFKEQ. The CDR3 here is CASSQRGTSGYNEQFF. The CDR3 bases are TGTGCCAGCAGCCAACGTGGGACTAGCGGGTACAATGAGCAGTTCTTC.

This chain links TRBV9 with TRBJ2-3; D uncertain. Germline CDR1 and CDR2: SGDLS and YYNGEE. The length of the CDR3 is 13 residues. V shed 0 bases and J shed 6 bases, with 8 bases lying between them. CDR3 protein: CASSVEERDTQYF. In DNA form, the CDR3 reads TGTGCCAGCAGCGTAGAGGAACGTGATACGCAGTATTTT. The entire variable domain, with the rest obtained from reference TRBV9 and TRBJ2-3, is as follows: DSGVTQTPKHLITATGQRVTLRCSPRSGDLSVYWYQQSLDQGLQFLIQYYNGEERAKGNILERFSAQQFPDLHSELNLSSLELGDSALYFCASSVEERDTQYFGPGTRLTVL.

This rearrangement joins TRBV2 to TRBJ2-3, with D unresolved. V dropped 6 bases and J dropped 2 bases, with 12 bases sitting between them. The CDR3 runs to 14 residues. The V gene's germline CDR1 is SNHLY and CDR2 FYNNEI. CDR3 in DNA: TGTGCCAGCAGCCAGACTTATATCACAGATACGCAGTATTTT. Its protein is CASSQTYITDTQYF.

The rearrangement uses TRBV28 and TRBJ2-3; 7 bases map to TRBD1. The V gene end was trimmed by 3 bases and the J gene end by 4 bases; junction bases not matched to a gene: 4. CDR1 is MDHEN and CDR2 is SYDVKM in the germline V gene. The CDR3 consists of 14 residues. CDR3: CASSLGQSPDTQYF. The DNA for the CDR3 is TGTGCCAGCAGTTTGGGACAGTCCCCAGATACGCAGTATTTT.

V usage is TRBV28 and J usage is TRBJ2-2; D possibly corresponds to TRBD2 (6 bases). Germline V gives CDR1 MDHEN, CDR2 SYDVKM. This CDR3 comprises 18 residues. V dropped 3 bases and J dropped 0 bases, with 17 bases sitting between them. Here the CDR3 reads CASSLDVFAGTNTGELFF. As DNA, the CDR3 is TGTGCCAGCAGTTTGGATGTCTTCGCGGGAACGAACACCGGGGAGCTGTTTTTT.

The rearrangement uses TRBV18 and TRBJ2-7, with 7 positions matching TRBD1. Germline CDR1 is KGHSH and CDR2 is LQKENI. The CDR3 contains 16 residues. Germline trimming cut 6 bases from V and 0 bases from J; bases unmatched to any gene: 11. CDR3 sequence reads: CASSRGAGTVSYEQYF. Here the CDR3 DNA reads TGTGCCAGCTCCCGCGGTGCCGGGACAGTCTCCTACGAGCAGTACTTC.

Turning to this clone: The sample contains more than one DNA sequence encoding this CDR3. V gene TRBV5-4 combines with J gene TRBJ2-1, with 10 bases fitting TRBD2. Losses at the gene ends were 4 bases for V and 1 base for J; bases not matched to a gene: 2. The germline V gene has CDR1 SGHNT and CDR2 YYREEE (reference sequence). This CDR3 spans 15 amino acids. CDR3 residues: CASSRTSGSYNEQFF. The CDR3 DNA is TGTGCCAGCAGCCGGACTAGCGGTTCCTACAATGAGCAGTTCTTC.

The chain joins TRBV30 to TRBJ1-3; TRBD1 matches at 10 bases. This CDR3 is 16 amino acids long. The V segment lost 1 base and the J segment 4 bases; nucleotides outside the gene matches: 7. Germline V gene lookup returns CDR1 GTSNPN and CDR2 SVGIG (reference sequence). CDR3 loop: CAWSAPTGGRGNTIYF. The CDR3 region has the DNA TGTGCCTGGAGTGCCCCGACAGGGGGCCGAGGAAACACCATATATTTT.

The genes are TRBV5-1 and TRBJ2-3, with TRBD2 matching 11 bases. The V gene's germline CDR1 is SGHRS and CDR2 YFSETQ. The CDR3 runs 17 residues. The trim removed 4 bases at V and 4 bases at J, leaving 11 bases unmatched. CDR3 DNA sequence: TGCGCCAGCAGCACCACTCCGGGACTAGCGGTCGCAGATACGCAGTATTTT. This translates into CASSTTPGLAVADTQYF.

The chain joins TRBV5-1 to TRBJ2-2, with a weak D call TRBD2 (5 bases). Germline CDR1 is SGHRS and CDR2 is YFSETQ. The V end lost 3 bases, the J end lost 6 bases, and 15 bases lay between the germline ends. The CDR3 is 15 amino acids. The CDR3: CASSSLSLEAGELFF. The CDR3 region has the DNA TGCGCCAGCAGCTCCCTTTCCTTGGAGGCCGGGGAGCTGTTTTTT.

The chain recombines TRBV7-9 with TRBJ1-5; TRBD1 agrees at 9 bases. The V gene's germline CDR1 is SEHNR and CDR2 FQNEAQ (reference sequence). The CDR3 extends over 14 amino acids. Unmatched junction bases numbered 3, after V lost 4 bases and J lost 5 bases. DNA for the CDR3: TGTGCCAGCAGCTCACAGGGGGCGGATCAGCCCCAGCATTTT. Translated, it gives CASSSQGADQPQHF.

V is TRBV6-1 and J is TRBJ1-5; 7 bases line up with TRBD1. Looked up from germline, CDR1 is MNHNS and CDR2 is SASEGT. The CDR3 spans 15 residues. The trim removed 4 bases at V and 1 base at J, leaving 4 bases unmatched. In DNA form, the CDR3 reads TGTGCCAGCAGTGGAGACAGGGTAAGCAATCAGCCCCAGCATTTT. It specifies CASSGDRVSNQPQHF.

The genes are TRBV30 and TRBJ2-5, with unresolved D. Trimming took off 1 base at V and 0 bases at J, with 9 bases between the two ends. Germline V gene sequence: CDR1 GTSNPN, CDR2 SVGIG (reference sequence). The CDR3 has 14 residues. In DNA, the CDR3 is TGTGCCTGGAGTGGAAACTGGTACCAAGAGACCCAGTACTTC. This gives the protein CAWSGNWYQETQYF.

V is TRBV4-1 and J is TRBJ2-5; D remains ambiguous. Trimming took off 1 base at V and 2 bases at J, with 8 bases between the two ends. Germline lookup yields CDR1 MGHRA and CDR2 YSYEKL. This CDR3 comprises 14 residues. In DNA form, the CDR3 reads TGCGCCAGCAGCCAAGCGGTTGTGCAAGAGACCCAGTACTTC. Amino acid sequence: CASSQAVVQETQYF.

The chain uses TRBV7-2 and TRBJ2-2, with D perhaps matching TRBD1 (6 bases). The CDR3 length is 13 residues. The ends were cut back, 4 bases at V and 5 bases at J, with 8 bases in the middle. Germline V gene data show CDR1 as SGHTA and CDR2 as FQGNSA. The CDR3 DNA sequence: TGTGCCAGCAGCTCCGGACAGACCGGGGAGCTGTTTTTT. Amino acid sequence: CASSSGQTGELFF.

This clone was recorded only once. The chain has TRBV5-1 and TRBJ2-5, with D maybe TRBD2 (6 bases). V gave up 5 bases and J gave up 3 bases, with 14 bases separating them. CDR1 and CDR2 (germline): SGHRS, YFSETQ. This CDR3 contains 14 residues. The CDR3 DNA is TGCGCCAGCAGGCTGAGTAGCGGAAAAGAGACCCAGTACTTC. This sequence encodes CASRLSSGKETQYF.

The CDR3 DNA reads as TGTGCCAGCAGCCTAGGGACCCCCCGCACAGATACGCAGTATTTT. It translates to CASSLGTPRTDTQYF. The chain joins TRBV7-3 to TRBJ2-3; D tentatively reads TRBD1 or TRBD2 (5 bases each). Trimming shortened V by 5 bases and J by 1 base, and 13 bases separated the two germline ends. The CDR3 is made up of 15 amino acids. Germline values: CDR1 SGHTA, CDR2 FQGTGA.

The genes are TRBV30 and TRBJ2-5, with 8 nucleotides matching TRBD1. This CDR3 contains 14 residues. CDR1 is GTSNPN, CDR2 SVGIG, per germline (reference sequence). V trimming: 1 base; J trimming: 4 bases; junction bases outside the gene matches: 5. CDR3 region: CAWSAGQGGETQYF. The CDR3 DNA follows: TGTGCCTGGAGTGCAGGACAGGGTGGAGAGACCCAGTACTTC.

This rearrangement joins TRBV19 to TRBJ2-7; D may be TRBD2 (6 bases). This CDR3 spans 13 amino acids. Germline assignment: CDR1 LNHDA and CDR2 SQIVND (reference sequence). V lost 9 bases and J lost 6, with 18 bases in between. This chain's CDR3 is CASGGLVGGEQYF. CDR3 DNA: TGTGCCAGCGGAGGGCTAGTCGGAGGCGAGCAGTACTTC.

The rearrangement joins TRBV6-1 to TRBJ1-4; D may be TRBD1 (6 bases). V shed 3 bases and J shed 0 bases, with 8 bases lying between them. The CDR3 sequence is 15 residues long. The V gene's germline CDR1 is MNHNS and CDR2 SASEGT. CDR3: CASSDRGATNEKLFF. CDR3 nucleotide sequence: TGTGCCAGCAGTGACAGGGGAGCAACTAATGAAAAACTGTTTTTT.

This clone was recorded only once. This chain links TRBV4-1 with TRBJ1-6; D remains unclear. The CDR3 totals 16 residues. Germline CDR1 and CDR2: MGHRA and YSYEKL. The germline V and J ends were trimmed by 1 base and 9 bases, with 16 bases remaining between them. CDR3 sequence reads: CASSQGSALGGSPLHF. The CDR3 DNA reads TGCGCCAGCAGCCAAGGCTCGGCCCTCGGTGGTTCACCCCTCCACTTT.

The chain recombines TRBV4-1 with TRBJ1-2, with D maybe TRBD1 (5 bases). The germline V gene encodes CDR1 MGHRA and CDR2 YSYEKL. V was clipped by 0 bases and J by 8 bases, with 16 bases between them. There are 15 residues in the CDR3. The CDR3 coding sequence is TGCGCCAGCAGCCAAGACAACACACAGGCCTGGGGCTACACCTTC. Translation: CASSQDNTQAWGYTF.

J is TRBJ1-3 and V is TRBV7-3; no reliable D call. CDR1 is SGHTA and CDR2 is FQGTGA in the germline V gene. V lost 7 bases, J lost 4 bases, and 11 bases lay in between. CDR3 length: 13 residues. The CDR3 DNA reads TGTGCCAGCAAGGAGTCTGGGGGAAACACCATATATTTT. Translation: CASKESGGNTIYF.